This TCR beta chain was recorded in a study of blood T cell repertoires in COVID-19. V lost 0 bases and J lost 5; bases outside the gene matches: 1. CDR3 length: 13 amino acids. In germline, CDR1 is SGDLS, CDR2 YYNGEE. The assay was immunoSEQ multiplex PCR, and TCRdb's table has in-frame clones only and misses some. Of around 260,000 clones listed, approximately 89% are singletons. This receptor was identified in a woman aged 45-65 years with acute or convalescent COVID-19. The specimen sequenced was peripheral blood. This chain links TRBV9 with TRBJ1-2; TRBD1 matches 7 bases. The CDR3, as DNA: TGTGCCAGCAGCGTAGGGGACAGATATGGCTACACCTTC. It codes for CASSVGDRYGYTF. The complete variable domain, with remaining parts taken from reference TRBV9 and TRBJ1-2, reads DSGVTQTPKHLITATGQRVTLRCSPRSGDLSVYWYQQSLDQGLQFLIQYYNGEERAKGNILERFSAQQFPDLHSELNLSSLELGDSALYFCASSVGDRYGYTFGSGTRLTVV.